This is a list of T cell receptor beta chains from one sample in a study of early T cells in non-severe SARS-CoV-2 infection. TCRdb independently ran MiXCR on the 5' RACE reads; one entry per CDR3 protein. Of approximately 48,000 distinct CDR3 sequences in the sample, about a tenth are singletons; the top ten hold under 15%. Sample: whole blood. The receptors originated from an adult who was a healthcare worker with PCR-confirmed SARS-CoV-2 infection or an uninfected control (not recorded which). CDR3s include the opening cysteine and the closing phenylalanine or tryptophan.

v_call	cdr3_aa
TRBV14	CASSQVPSGRGQQYF
TRBV7-8	CASSLAGQHNEQFF
TRBV30	CAWSLSRTEAFF
TRBV6-5	CASSPLPNYGYTF
TRBV5-1	CASRRAGGAPEKLFF
TRBV6-2/TRBV6-3	CASSPGLNNEQFF
TRBV12-3/TRBV12-4	CASSFAAGGTFEQYF
TRBV12-3/TRBV12-4	CASRGTLSYEQYF
TRBV29-1	CSAGSGGLVHEQYF
TRBV29-1	CSVEVTGRTQYF
TRBV24-1	CATSRTAGANVLTF
TRBV6-2/TRBV6-3	CAVLGTSPNEQFF
TRBV6-1	CASTRGQGAEKLFF
TRBV9	CASSGAADRGLGYGYTF
TRBV28	CASSPGYTEAFF
TRBV7-9	CASSLSPSVAFSNYGYTF
TRBV4-3	CASSQDEVGAYEQYF
TRBV7-9	CASSPNKNTEAFF
TRBV11-2	CASSLATLYNEQFF
TRBV11-2	CASSLKGSLSYNEQFF
TRBV2	CARDSRDQPQHF
TRBV7-6	CASSLGLAGGPGYNEQFF
TRBV24-1	CATSDPYSTSGSVDTQYF
TRBV19	CASSPTGGSGANVLTF
TRBV2	CASSGTSGTYNEQFF
TRBV20-1	CSASVNIAGGPYEQYF
TRBV6-2/TRBV6-3	CASSYPLPGTSGREYQETQYF